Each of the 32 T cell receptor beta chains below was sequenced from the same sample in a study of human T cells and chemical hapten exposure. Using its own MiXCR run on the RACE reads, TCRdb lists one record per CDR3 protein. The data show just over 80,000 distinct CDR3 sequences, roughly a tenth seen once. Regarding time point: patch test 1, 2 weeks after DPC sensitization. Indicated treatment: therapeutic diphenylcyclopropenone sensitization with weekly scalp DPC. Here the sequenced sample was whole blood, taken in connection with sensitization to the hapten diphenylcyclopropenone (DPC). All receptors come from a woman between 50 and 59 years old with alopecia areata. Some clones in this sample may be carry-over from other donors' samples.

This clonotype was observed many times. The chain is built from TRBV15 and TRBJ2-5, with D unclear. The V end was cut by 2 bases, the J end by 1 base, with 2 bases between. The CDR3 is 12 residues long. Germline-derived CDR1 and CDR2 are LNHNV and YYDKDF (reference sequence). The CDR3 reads CATSRTQETQYF. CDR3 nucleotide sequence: TGTGCCACCAGCAGAACCCAAGAGACCCAGTACTTC.

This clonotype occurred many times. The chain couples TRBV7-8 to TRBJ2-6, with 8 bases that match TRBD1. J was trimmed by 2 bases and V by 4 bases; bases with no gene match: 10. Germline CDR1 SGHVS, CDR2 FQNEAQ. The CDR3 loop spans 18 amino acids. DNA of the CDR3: TGTGCCAGCAGCTCCAGGACAGGGTTAAGCCCTGGGGCCAACGTCCTGACTTTC. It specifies CASSSRTGLSPGANVLTF.

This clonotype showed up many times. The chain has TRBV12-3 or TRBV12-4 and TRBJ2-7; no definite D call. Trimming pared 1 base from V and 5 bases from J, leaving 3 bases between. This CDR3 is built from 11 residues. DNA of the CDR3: TGTGCCAGCAGTTTAGTCGACGAGCAGTACTTC. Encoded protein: CASSLVDEQYF.

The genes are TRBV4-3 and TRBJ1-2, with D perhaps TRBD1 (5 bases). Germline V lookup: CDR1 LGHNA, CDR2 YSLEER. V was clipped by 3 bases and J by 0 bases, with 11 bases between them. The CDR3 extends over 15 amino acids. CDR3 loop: CASSQTQETNYGYTF. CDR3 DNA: TGCGCCAGCAGCCAGACACAGGAGACTAACTATGGCTACACCTTC.

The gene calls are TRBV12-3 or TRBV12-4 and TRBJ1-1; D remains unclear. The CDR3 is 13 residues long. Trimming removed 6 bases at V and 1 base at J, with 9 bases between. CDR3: CASSIAWNTEAFF. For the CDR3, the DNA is TGTGCCAGCAGCATCGCCTGGAACACTGAAGCTTTCTTT.

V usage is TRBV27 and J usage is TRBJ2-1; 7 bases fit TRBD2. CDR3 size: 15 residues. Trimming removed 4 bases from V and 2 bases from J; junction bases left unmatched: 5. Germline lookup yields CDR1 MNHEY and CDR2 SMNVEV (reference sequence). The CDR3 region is CASSSLGGAYNEQFF. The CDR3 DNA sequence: TGTGCCAGCAGTTCGCTGGGGGGGGCCTACAATGAGCAGTTCTTC.

DNA for the CDR3: TGCAGCGTTGACTTTAGCAGGTTAAACACTGAAGCTTTCTTT. Its translation: CSVDFSRLNTEAFF. This chain joins TRBV29-1 and TRBJ1-1; D not resolved. Trimming removed 3 bases from V and 2 bases from J, with 13 bases in between. This CDR3 spans 14 amino acids. The germline V gene has CDR1 SQVTM and CDR2 ANQGSEA.

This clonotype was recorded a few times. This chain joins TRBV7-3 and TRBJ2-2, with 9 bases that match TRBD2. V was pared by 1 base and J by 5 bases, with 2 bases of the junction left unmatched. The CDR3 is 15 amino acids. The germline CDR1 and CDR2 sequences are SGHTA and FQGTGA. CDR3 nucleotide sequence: TGTGCCAGCAGCTTAAGCCTAGCGGGGACCGGGGAGCTGTTTTTT. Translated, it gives CASSLSLAGTGELFF.

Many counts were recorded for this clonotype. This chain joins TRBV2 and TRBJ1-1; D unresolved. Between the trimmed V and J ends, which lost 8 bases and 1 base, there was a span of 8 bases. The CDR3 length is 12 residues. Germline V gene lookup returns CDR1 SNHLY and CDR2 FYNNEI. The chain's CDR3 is CASRWGNTEAFF. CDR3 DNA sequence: TGTGCCAGCCGCTGGGGGAACACTGAAGCTTTCTTT.

CDR3: CASSELRDRGTVGNQPQHF. The CDR3, as DNA: TGTGCCAGCAGTGAGCTCCGGGACAGGGGGACGGTTGGCAATCAGCCCCAGCATTTT. The chain links TRBV2 to TRBJ1-5; TRBD1 matches at 11 bases. V was clipped by 3 bases and J by 2 bases; unmatched bases: 12. Germline V gene lookup returns CDR1 SNHLY and CDR2 FYNNEI. The CDR3 is 19 residues long.

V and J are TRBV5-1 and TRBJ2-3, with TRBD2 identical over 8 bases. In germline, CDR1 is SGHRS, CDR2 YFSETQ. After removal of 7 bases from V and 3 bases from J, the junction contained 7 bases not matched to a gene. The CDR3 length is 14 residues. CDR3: CASQRENPTDTQYF. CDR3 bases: TGCGCCAGCCAGCGGGAGAATCCAACAGATACGCAGTATTTT.

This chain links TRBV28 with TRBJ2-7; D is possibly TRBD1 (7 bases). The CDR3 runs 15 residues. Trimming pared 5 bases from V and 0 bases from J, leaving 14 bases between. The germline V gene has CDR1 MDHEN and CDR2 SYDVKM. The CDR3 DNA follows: TGTGCCAGCAGTACCGCGGGACAGTCCTCCTACGAGCAGTACTTC. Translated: CASSTAGQSSYEQYF.

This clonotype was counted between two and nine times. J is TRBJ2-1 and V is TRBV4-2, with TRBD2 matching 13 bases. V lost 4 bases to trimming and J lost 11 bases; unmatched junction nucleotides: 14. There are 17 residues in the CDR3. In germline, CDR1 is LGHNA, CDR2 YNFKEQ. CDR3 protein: CASSPPGSGLAGVKQFF. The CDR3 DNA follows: TGTGCCAGCAGCCCACCTGGAAGCGGACTAGCGGGGGTGAAGCAGTTCTTC.

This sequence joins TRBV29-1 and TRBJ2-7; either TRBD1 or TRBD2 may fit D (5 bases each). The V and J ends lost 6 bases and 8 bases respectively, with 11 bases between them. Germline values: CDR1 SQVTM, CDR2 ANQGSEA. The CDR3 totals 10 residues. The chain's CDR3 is CSVGDEKQYF. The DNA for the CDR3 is TGCAGCGTCGGGGACGAGAAGCAGTACTTC.

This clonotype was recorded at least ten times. The CDR3 sequence is CASSQTGYLTEAFF. CDR3 in DNA: TGTGCCAGCAGCCAGACAGGGTATCTTACTGAAGCTTTCTTT. The chain is built from TRBV14 and TRBJ1-1, with 7 bases aligning to TRBD1. The length of the CDR3 is 14 residues. The germline V gene has CDR1 SGHDN and CDR2 FVKESK. The trim removed 3 bases at V and 5 bases at J, leaving 6 bases unmatched.

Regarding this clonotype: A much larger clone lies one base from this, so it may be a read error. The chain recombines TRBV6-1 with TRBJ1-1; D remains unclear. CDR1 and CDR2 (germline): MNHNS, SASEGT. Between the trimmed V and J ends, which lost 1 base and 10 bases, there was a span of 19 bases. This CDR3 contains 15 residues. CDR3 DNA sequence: TGTGCCAGCAGTGAAGTTCGTGGAGGCTATCCGGTAGCTTTCTTT. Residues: CASSEVRGGYPVAFF.

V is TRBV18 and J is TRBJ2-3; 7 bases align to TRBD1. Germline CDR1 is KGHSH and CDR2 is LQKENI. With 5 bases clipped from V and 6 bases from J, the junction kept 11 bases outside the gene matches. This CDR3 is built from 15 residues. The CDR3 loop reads CASSYGTVDLDTQYF. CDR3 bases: TGTGCCAGCTCATACGGGACAGTTGACTTGGATACGCAGTATTTT.

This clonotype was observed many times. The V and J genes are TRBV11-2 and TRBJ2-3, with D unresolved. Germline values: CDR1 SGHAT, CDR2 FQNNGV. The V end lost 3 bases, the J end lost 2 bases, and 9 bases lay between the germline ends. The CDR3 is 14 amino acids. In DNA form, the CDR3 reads TGTGCCAGCAGCTTGGCCAGGACCACAGATACGCAGTATTTT. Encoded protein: CASSLARTTDTQYF. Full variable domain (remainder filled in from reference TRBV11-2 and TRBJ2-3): EAGVAQSPRYKIIEKRQSVAFWCNPISGHATLYWYQQILGQGPKLLIQFQNNGVVDDSQLPKDRFSAERLKGVDSTLKIQPAKLEDSAVYLCASSLARTTDTQYFGPGTRLTVL.

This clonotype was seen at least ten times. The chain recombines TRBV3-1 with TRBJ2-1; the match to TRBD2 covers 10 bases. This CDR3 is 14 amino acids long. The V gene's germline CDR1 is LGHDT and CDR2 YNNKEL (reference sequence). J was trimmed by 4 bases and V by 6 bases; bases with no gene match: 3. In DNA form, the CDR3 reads TGTGCCAGCAGTAATAGCGGGAGGTACAATGAGCAGTTCTTC. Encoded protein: CASSNSGRYNEQFF.

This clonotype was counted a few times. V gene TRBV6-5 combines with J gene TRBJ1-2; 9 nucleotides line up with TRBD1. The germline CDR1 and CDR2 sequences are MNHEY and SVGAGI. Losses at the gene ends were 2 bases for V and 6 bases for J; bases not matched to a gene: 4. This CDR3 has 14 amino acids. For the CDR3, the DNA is TGTGCCAGCAGTTACGCCGGGACAGGGAATGGCTACACCTTC. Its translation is CASSYAGTGNGYTF.

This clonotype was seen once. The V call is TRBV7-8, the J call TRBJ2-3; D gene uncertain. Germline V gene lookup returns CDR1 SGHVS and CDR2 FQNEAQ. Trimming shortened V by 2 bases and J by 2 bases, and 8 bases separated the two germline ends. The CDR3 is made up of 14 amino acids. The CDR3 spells CASSLTPITDTQYF. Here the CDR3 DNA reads TGTGCCAGCAGCTTAACCCCTATCACAGATACGCAGTATTTT. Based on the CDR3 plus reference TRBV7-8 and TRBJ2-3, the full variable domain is GAGVSQSPRYKVAKRGQDVALRCDPISGHVSLFWYQQALGQGPEFLTYFQNEAQLDKSGLPSDRFFAERPEGSVSTLKIQRTQQEDSAVYLCASSLTPITDTQYFGPGTRLTVL.

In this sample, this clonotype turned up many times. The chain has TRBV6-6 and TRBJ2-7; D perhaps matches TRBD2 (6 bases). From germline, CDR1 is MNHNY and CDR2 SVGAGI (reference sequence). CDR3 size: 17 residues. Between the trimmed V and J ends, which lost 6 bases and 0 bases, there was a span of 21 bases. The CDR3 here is CASRQQIGAGSSYEQYF. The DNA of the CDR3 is TGTGCCAGCAGGCAACAAATCGGGGCGGGGAGCTCCTACGAGCAGTACTTC.

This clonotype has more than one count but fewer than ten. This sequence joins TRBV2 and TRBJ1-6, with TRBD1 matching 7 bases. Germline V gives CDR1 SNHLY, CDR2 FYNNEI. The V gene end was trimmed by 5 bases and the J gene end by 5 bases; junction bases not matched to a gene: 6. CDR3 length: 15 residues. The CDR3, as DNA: TGTGCCAGCAGTACCCGGGACAGCAATAATTCACCCCTCCACTTT. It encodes CASSTRDSNNSPLHF.

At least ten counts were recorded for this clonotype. This CDR3 is CASSESPAGQNQPQHF. CDR3 nucleotides: TGCGCCAGCAGTGAGTCGCCTGCGGGACAAAATCAGCCCCAGCATTTT. The V gene is TRBV10-2, the J gene TRBJ1-5; D might be TRBD1 (6 bases). The CDR3 is 16 residues long. Germline CDR1 WSHSY, CDR2 SAAADI. V lost 0 bases to trimming and J lost 4 bases, with 13 bases between them.

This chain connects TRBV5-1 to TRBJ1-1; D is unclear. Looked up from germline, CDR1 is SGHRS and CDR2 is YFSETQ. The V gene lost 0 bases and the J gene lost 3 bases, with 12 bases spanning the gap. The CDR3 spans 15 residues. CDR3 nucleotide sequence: TGCGCCAGCAGCTTGGGAGACGCGGCGGACACTGAAGCTTTCTTT. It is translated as CASSLGDAADTEAFF.

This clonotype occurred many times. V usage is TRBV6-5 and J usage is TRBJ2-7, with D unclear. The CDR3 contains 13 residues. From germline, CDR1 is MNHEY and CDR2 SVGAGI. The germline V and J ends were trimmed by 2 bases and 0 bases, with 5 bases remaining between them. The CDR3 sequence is CASSYGVSYEQYF. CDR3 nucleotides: TGTGCCAGCAGTTACGGGGTCTCCTACGAGCAGTACTTC.

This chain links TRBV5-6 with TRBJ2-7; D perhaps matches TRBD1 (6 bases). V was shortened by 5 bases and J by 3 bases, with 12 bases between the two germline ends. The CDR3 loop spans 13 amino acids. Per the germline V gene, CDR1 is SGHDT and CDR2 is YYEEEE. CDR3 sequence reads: CASRATGIYEQYF. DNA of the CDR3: TGTGCCAGCAGGGCTACAGGGATCTACGAGCAGTACTTC.

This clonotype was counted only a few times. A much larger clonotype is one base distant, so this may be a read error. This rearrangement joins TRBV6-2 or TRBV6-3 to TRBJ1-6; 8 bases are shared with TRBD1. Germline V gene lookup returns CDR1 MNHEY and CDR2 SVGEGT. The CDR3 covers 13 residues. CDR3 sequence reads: CANSATDRAPLHF. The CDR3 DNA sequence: TGTGCCAACAGTGCCACGGACAGGGCACCCCTCCACTTT.

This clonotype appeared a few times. In DNA form, the CDR3 reads TGTGCCAGCAGTGACCCCCAGTATGAGCAGTTCTTC. Its protein product is CASSDPQYEQFF. The rearrangement uses TRBV2 and TRBJ2-1; D not certain. V lost 3 bases and J 8 bases, leaving 8 bases between the germline ends. The CDR3 totals 12 residues. The V gene's germline CDR1 is SNHLY and CDR2 FYNNEI.

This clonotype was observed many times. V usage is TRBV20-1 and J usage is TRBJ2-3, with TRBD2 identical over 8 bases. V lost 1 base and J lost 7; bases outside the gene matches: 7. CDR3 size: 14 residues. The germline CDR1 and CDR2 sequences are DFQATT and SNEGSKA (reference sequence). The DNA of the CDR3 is TGCAGTGCTAGAGGTCGGGTAGCGGGGTATACGCAGTATTTT. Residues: CSARGRVAGYTQYF.

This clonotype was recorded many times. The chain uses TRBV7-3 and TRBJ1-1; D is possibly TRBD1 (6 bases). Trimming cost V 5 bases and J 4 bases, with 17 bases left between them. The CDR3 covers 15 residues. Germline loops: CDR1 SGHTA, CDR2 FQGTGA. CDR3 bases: TGTGCCAGCAGCCCATCGCCTTCAGGGGTCACTGAAGCTTTCTTT. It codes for CASSPSPSGVTEAFF.

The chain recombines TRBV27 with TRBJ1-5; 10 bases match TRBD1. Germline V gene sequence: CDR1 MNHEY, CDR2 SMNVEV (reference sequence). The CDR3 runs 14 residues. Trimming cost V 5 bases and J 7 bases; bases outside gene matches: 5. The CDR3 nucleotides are TGTGCCAGCAGTCTCTGGACAGGGGGGCAGCCCCAGCATTTT. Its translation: CASSLWTGGQPQHF.